This T cell receptor (beta chain) emerged from a study of blood T cell repertoires in COVID-19. The wider study: Acute-phase and convalescent COVID-19 samples originated in the United States, Italy and Spain. Sample material is recorded as cDNA or gDNA derived from T cells, B-cell-depleted T cells, or PBMCs.

Germline CDR1 and CDR2: LGHDT and YNNKEL (reference sequence). V dropped 3 bases and J dropped 0 bases, with 12 bases sitting between them. CDR3 size: 16 residues. Methods used by the authors: By means of reference gene primer amplification, nucleated cell counts were estimated. Some clones are missing from TCRdb's copy, which holds only in-frame ones; the method was immunoSEQ multiplex PCR. V, J and clone size are those of that table, while D and trimming were read from the DNA. Of roughly 170,000 clones listed, 85% to 90% are singletons. Input material: peripheral blood. The chain combines TRBV3-1 (or the pseudogene TRBV3-2) with TRBJ1-3, with D unresolved. This TCR came from a man aged 35-49 years with active or convalescent COVID-19. CDR3 DNA: TGTGCCAGCAGCCATAAGTTCTCTAGCTCTGGAAACACCATATATTTT. Translating it yields CASSHKFSSSGNTIYF.